This T cell receptor (beta chain) was identified in a study of shared clonotypes between healthy human individuals. The study's findings and limits: Estimated richness values were generally larger in naive subsets than in memory subsets.

Repertoires were generated with immunoSEQ multiplex PCR, while TCRdb's copy carries only in-frame clones and drops some. The data show over a million clones, with 95% to 99% seen just once and approximately 0.45% held by the top ten. As regards this clone: Its antigen is unidentified. In the same sample, other DNA sequences code for this CDR3.

The junction had 3 bases not matched to a gene; V was cut back by 2 bases and J by 2 bases. Germline V lookup: CDR1 MNHEY, CDR2 SMNVEV (reference sequence). This CDR3 contains 15 residues. The clonotype was recovered from a man aged 25 to 45 in good health. Sequenced sample: naive CD4+ T cells sorted from blood. Noted subset: CD45RA+ positively selected. The V and J genes are TRBV27 and TRBJ2-7; 10 bases fit TRBD2. The CDR3 region has the DNA TGTGCCAGCAGTTTAAGTCTAGCGGGGGCCTACGAGCAGTACTTC. Translated, it gives CASSLSLAGAYEQYF.